These T cell receptor beta chains were read from a single sample in a study of shared clonotypes between healthy human individuals. The assay was immunoSEQ multiplex PCR, and TCRdb's table has in-frame clones only and misses some. The sample lists about 2 million clones, less than 95% seen once, with more than 0.9% in the top ten. The specimen sequenced was naive CD8+ T cells sorted from blood. Every receptor here comes from a man aged 18 to 29 in good health. The CDR3 runs from the conserved cysteine through the conserved F or W. A D gene is named only where the DNA matches it firmly. Clone size is given for some rows only: seen once, a few or many times, or a class if the clone is expanded.

len	j_gene	v_gene	d_gene	abundance	CDR3aa	CDR3nt
15	TRBJ1-1	TRBV6-5	TRBD1	NA	CASSYETGTDEEAFF	TGTGCCAGCAGTTACGAGACCGGGACAGATGAAGAAGCTTTCTTT
15	TRBJ2-5	TRBV6-6	TRBD1	NA	CASSSGQRYQETQYF	TGTGCCAGCAGTTCGGGACAGAGATACCAAGAGACCCAGTACTTC
14	TRBJ1-5	TRBV29-1	NA	NA	CSVLEGASNQPQHF	TGCAGCGTTCTTGAGGGCGCGAGCAATCAGCCCCAGCATTTT
16	TRBJ2-1	TRBV19	NA	NA	CASSIDGGTAYNEQFF	TGTGCCAGTAGTATCGATGGCGGGACGGCCTACAATGAGCAGTTCTTC
15	TRBJ2-7	TRBV7-9	TRBD1	NA	CASSRIGTGSSEQYF	TGTGCCAGCAGCCGCATAGGGACAGGTTCTTCTGAGCAGTACTTC
15	TRBJ2-3	TRBV4-1	TRBD2	NA	CASSLLAASTDTQYF	TGCGCCAGCAGCCTACTAGCGGCTAGCACAGATACGCAGTATTTT
14	TRBJ1-6	TRBV7-9	NA	NA	CASSLGGYNSPLHF	TGTGCCAGCAGCTTAGGGGGCTATAATTCACCCCTCCACTTT
15	TRBJ2-3	TRBV15	NA	NA	CATSREGGLADTQYF	TGTGCCACCAGCAGAGAGGGGGGCCTGGCAGATACGCAGTATTTT
12	TRBJ2-3	TRBV4-1	NA	NA	CASSQGVDTQYF	TGCGCCAGCAGCCAAGGGGTTGATACGCAGTATTTT
13	TRBJ1-2	TRBV7-9	NA	NA	CASSPTVDYGYTF	TGTGCCAGCAGCCCGACAGTAGACTATGGCTACACCTTC
12	TRBJ2-3	TRBV7-9	NA	NA	CASSLGLADQYF	TGTGCCAGCAGCTTAGGACTGGCAGATCAGTATTTT
13	TRBJ1-4	TRBV29-1	NA	once	CSARKSNEGKLFF	TGCAGCGCCAGGAAGTCTAATGAGGGAAAACTGTTTTTT
13	TRBJ2-1	TRBV6-5	TRBD1	NA	CASSYRTGYEQFF	TGTGCCAGCAGTTACAGGACAGGTTATGAGCAGTTCTTC
14	TRBJ1-1	TRBV30	TRBD1	NA	CAWTQGAGFTEAFF	TGTGCCTGGACGCAGGGGGCGGGTTTCACTGAAGCTTTCTTT
14	TRBJ2-1	TRBV27	TRBD2	NA	CASSAGVSYNEQFF	TGTGCCAGCAGTGCGGGGGTCTCCTACAATGAGCAGTTCTTC
14	TRBJ1-2	TRBV4-1	NA	NA	CASSQATSTYGYTF	TGCGCCAGCAGCCAAGCAACAAGTACCTATGGCTACACCTTC
14	TRBJ1-2	TRBV4-1	NA	NA	CASSSRTDIYGYTF	TGCGCCAGCAGCTCACGGACAGACATCTATGGCTACACCTTC
13	TRBJ1-1	TRBV6-6	NA	NA	CASSYTRDTEAFF	TGTGCCAGCAGTTACACCCGAGACACTGAAGCTTTCTTT
15	TRBJ2-3	TRBV7-6	NA	NA	CASSSTGFATDTQYF	TGTGCCAGCAGCTCAACAGGGTTTGCCACAGATACGCAGTATTTT
15	TRBJ2-1	TRBV7-2	TRBD2	NA	CASSILAGGSNEQFF	TGTGCCAGCAGCATTCTAGCGGGGGGGTCCAATGAGCAGTTCTTC
13	TRBJ1-5	TRBV4-1	NA	NA	CASSQERNQPQHF	TGCGCCAGCAGCCAAGAACGGAATCAGCCCCAGCATTTT
15	TRBJ1-1	TRBV6-5	TRBD1	NA	CASSSLDRVYTEAFF	TGTGCCAGCAGTTCCCTAGACAGGGTGTACACTGAAGCTTTCTTT
13	TRBJ2-3	TRBV9	NA	NA	CASSTTGTDTQYF	TGTGCCAGCAGCACAACAGGGACAGATACGCAGTATTTT
16	TRBJ2-5	TRBV5-4	NA	NA	CASSLGGLPTQGTQYF	TGTGCCAGCAGCTTGGGTGGGCTACCCACCCAGGGGACCCAGTACTTC
12	TRBJ2-2	TRBV28	NA	NA	CASSLGVGELFF	TGTGCCAGCAGTTTGGGGGTCGGGGAGCTGTTTTTT
14	TRBJ1-1	TRBV5-6	NA	once	CASSSIQGYTEAFF	TGTGCCAGCAGCAGCATTCAGGGTTACACTGAAGCTTTCTTT
15	TRBJ2-5	TRBV30	TRBD2	NA	CAWSMTSGQKETQYF	TGTGCCTGGAGTATGACTAGCGGTCAGAAAGAGACCCAGTACTTC
16	TRBJ2-7	TRBV15	NA	NA	CATSSARDTDSYEQYF	TGTGCCACCAGTAGCGCCAGGGACACGGACTCCTACGAGCAGTACTTC
14	TRBJ2-2	TRBV5-6	NA	NA	CASSYGSYTGELFF	TGTGCCAGCAGCTACGGATCTTACACCGGGGAGCTGTTTTTT
15	TRBJ2-5	TRBV5-6	TRBD1	NA	CASSAAGTGSETQYF	TGTGCCAGCAGCGCTGCGGGGACAGGGTCTGAGACCCAGTACTTC
14	TRBJ1-5	TRBV7-8	NA	NA	CASKQGGVNQPQHF	TGTGCCAGCAAACAAGGCGGAGTTAATCAGCCCCAGCATTTT
13	TRBJ2-7	TRBV6-6	TRBD1	NA	CASSFGQAYEQYF	TGTGCCAGCAGTTTCGGACAGGCCTACGAGCAGTACTTC
14	TRBJ1-4	TRBV30	NA	NA	CAWSPRGGNEKLFF	TGTGCCTGGAGCCCCAGAGGGGGAAACGAAAAACTGTTTTTT
16	TRBJ2-7	TRBV5-1	NA	NA	CASSPTSRDFTYEQYF	TGCGCCAGCAGCCCGACCTCCAGGGACTTCACCTACGAGCAGTACTTC
15	TRBJ2-3	TRBV5-6	NA	NA	CASSPPSETGSTQYF	TGTGCCAGCAGCCCCCCCTCCGAGACTGGCAGTACGCAGTATTTT
15	TRBJ2-3	TRBV9	TRBD1	NA	CASSVGQGAGDTQYF	TGTGCCAGCAGCGTAGGGCAGGGGGCAGGAGATACGCAGTATTTT
14	TRBJ2-5	TRBV6-6	TRBD2	NA	CASTTTGGRETQYF	TGTGCCAGCACAACCACGGGGGGTCGCGAGACCCAGTACTTC
14	TRBJ2-1	TRBV7-9	NA	NA	CAINSGGVYNEQFF	TGTGCCATAAACTCAGGGGGGGTCTACAATGAGCAGTTCTTC
14	TRBJ1-1	TRBV4-1	NA	NA	CASSHRDTWTEAFF	TGCGCCAGCAGCCATCGGGATACCTGGACTGAAGCTTTCTTT
16	TRBJ2-5	TRBV9	TRBD2	NA	CASSDPWTSGDTTQYF	TGTGCCAGCAGCGACCCCTGGACTAGCGGGGATACGACCCAGTACTTC
14	TRBJ2-7	TRBV5-1	NA	NA	CASNTDMAGYEQYF	TGCGCCAGCAACACGGACATGGCAGGTTACGAGCAGTACTTC
15	TRBJ1-1	TRBV6-1	NA	NA	CASSEDGDLNTEAFF	TGTGCCAGCAGTGAGGACGGAGACCTGAACACTGAAGCTTTCTTT
11	TRBJ2-7	TRBV5-1	TRBD2	NA	CASSWGGKQYF	TGCGCCAGCAGCTGGGGGGGAAAGCAGTACTTC
16	TRBJ1-2	TRBV11-2	NA	NA	CASSPPRGSNNYGYTF	TGTGCCAGCAGCCCCCCACGGGGGTCCAATAACTATGGCTACACCTTC
19	TRBJ2-1	TRBV7-9	TRBD2	NA	CASSLAMLAGGPYYNEQFF	TGTGCCAGCAGCTTAGCAATGCTGGCGGGGGGCCCATACTACAATGAGCAGTTCTTC
15	TRBJ1-3	TRBV6-1	TRBD1	NA	CASSRDSASGNTIYF	TGTGCCAGCAGCCGGGACAGTGCCTCTGGAAACACCATATATTTT
15	TRBJ1-2	TRBV6-6	NA	NA	CASSYSTQTNYGYTF	TGTGCCAGCAGTTACTCGACACAGACTAACTATGGCTACACCTTC
16	TRBJ2-3	TRBV10-2	NA	NA	CASSESRTSFTDTQYF	TGCGCCAGCAGTGAGTCTAGGACTTCCTTTACAGATACGCAGTATTTT
14	TRBJ2-7	TRBV27	NA	NA	CASTPRGPFDEQYF	TGTGCCAGCACCCCACGGGGCCCCTTCGACGAGCAGTACTTC
12	TRBJ2-7	TRBV2	TRBD2	NA	CASSRGGDEQYF	TGTGCCAGCAGCCGGGGGGGCGACGAGCAGTACTTC
14	TRBJ1-6	TRBV9	NA	NA	CASSVFPENSPLHF	TGTGCCAGCAGCGTATTCCCAGAAAATTCACCCCTCCACTTT
17	TRBJ2-3	TRBV7-3	NA	NA	CASSLGGGGTSTDTQYF	TGTGCCAGCAGCTTGGGTGGCGGGGGCACCTCCACAGATACGCAGTATTTT